What follows are 24 T cell receptor beta chains derived from one specimen sequenced in a study of regulatory T cells in long-lasting Graves disease. Time point noted: newly diagnosed GD, antithyroid drugs for less than 3 months. PBMCs provided the RNA from which the TCR library was made. According to the study, TCR beta libraries were built with iRepertoire HTBI primers and CDR3-region Arm-PCR. From the multiplex PCR reads, TCRdb called clonotypes with MiXCR, one entry per CDR3 protein. The sample carries about 620,000 distinct CDR3 sequences, roughly 16% recorded once. The data also belong to a second study, concerning T cells in Graves' hyperthyroidism and ophthalmopathy.

Sequenced material: peripheral blood mononuclear cells (PBMCs), taken at new diagnosis, from a patient treated with antithyroid drugs. These receptor sequences come from a woman in her 30s with Graves disease.

This clonotype was seen at least ten times. The V gene is TRBV5-1, the J gene TRBJ1-2, with TRBD1 matching over 7 bases. This CDR3 is built from 14 residues. V dropped 3 bases and J dropped 4; count of bases not matched to a gene: 6. CDR1 and CDR2 (germline): SGHRS, YFSETQ. This chain's CDR3 is CASSSDRTGYGYTF. DNA of the CDR3: TGCGCCAGCAGCTCGGACAGGACTGGCTATGGCTACACCTTC.

This chain links TRBV3-1 with TRBJ1-1; unclear D gene. Germline CDR1 is LGHDT and CDR2 is YNNKEL (reference sequence). There are 13 residues in the CDR3. V was pared by 4 bases and J by 5 bases, with 11 bases between. The CDR3 DNA sequence: TGTGCCAGCAGCCGAGTGCCTGGGACTGAAGCTTTCTTT. It codes for CASSRVPGTEAFF.

In its sample, this clonotype was seen many times. The chain links TRBV5-1 to TRBJ1-2, with TRBD1 matching over 7 bases. The CDR3 loop spans 15 amino acids. Germline CDR1 reads SGHRS; CDR2 reads YFSETQ. V lost 0 bases to trimming and J lost 6 bases; unmatched junction nucleotides: 8. CDR3: CASSLGGGQIHGYTF. In nucleotides, the CDR3 is TGCGCCAGCAGCTTGGGTGGGGGACAGATACATGGCTACACCTTC. The full variable domain, with the rest looked up from reference TRBV5-1 and TRBJ1-2, is KAGVTQTPRYLIKTRGQQVTLSCSPISGHRSVSWYQQTPGQGLQFLFEYFSETQRNKGNFPGRFSGRQFSNSRSEMNVSTLELGDSALYLCASSLGGGQIHGYTFGSGTRLTVV.

The sample holds many counts of this clonotype. CDR3 bases: TGTGCCACCAGTGATGAGGACAGGGGCAAAGCTTTCTTT. Translating gives CATSDEDRGKAFF. This rearrangement joins TRBV24-1 to TRBJ1-1, with 9 positions matching TRBD1. Trimming at V came to 3 bases and at J to 9 bases, leaving 4 bases not matched to a gene. The CDR3 runs 13 residues. Germline V gene data show CDR1 as KGHDR and CDR2 as SFDVKD.

This clonotype has ten or more counts. The rearrangement uses TRBV6-1 and TRBJ1-2; D not certain. Germline-derived CDR1 and CDR2 are MNHNS and SASEGT. V lost 8 bases and J lost 4, with 11 bases in between. CDR3 length equals 12 residues. As DNA, the CDR3 is TGTGCCAGCCGGGATGTTGGCTATGGCTACACCTTC. Protein product: CASRDVGYGYTF.

The table lists this clonotype with many counts. The rearrangement uses TRBV28 and TRBJ2-7, with D tentatively TRBD2 (6 bases). The CDR3 is 15 amino acids. The germline gives CDR1 MDHEN, CDR2 SYDVKM. V shed 4 bases and J shed 5 bases, with 18 bases lying between them. CDR3 protein: CASSSQLAPGHEQYF. The CDR3 DNA reads as TGTGCCAGCAGTTCTCAACTAGCCCCGGGACACGAGCAGTACTTC.

In its sample, this clonotype was seen a few times. This rearrangement joins TRBV28 to TRBJ2-4, with D uncertain. V was trimmed by 6 bases and J by 0 bases, leaving 9 bases between them. Germline-derived CDR1 and CDR2 are MDHEN and SYDVKM. The CDR3 runs 14 residues. The CDR3 bases are TGTGCCAGCAGGGCGGTCGTAGCCAAAAACATTCAGTACTTC. Amino acids: CASRAVVAKNIQYF. The whole variable domain, filled in from reference TRBV28 and TRBJ2-4, reads DVKVTQSSRYLVKRTGEKVFLECVQDMDHENMFWYRQDPGLGLRLIYFSYDVKMKEKGDIPEGYSVSREKKERFSLILESASTNQTSMYLCASRAVVAKNIQYFGAGTRLSVL.

The chain uses TRBV7-2 and TRBJ2-7, with 7 nucleotides matching TRBD1. Germline-derived CDR1 and CDR2 are SGHTA and FQGNSA. J gave up 8 bases and V 1 base, and 5 bases lay outside the gene matches. This CDR3 is 13 amino acids long. The CDR3 loop reads CASSLEAGGKQYF. The CDR3 DNA reads TGTGCCAGCAGCTTAGAAGCAGGGGGAAAGCAGTACTTC. The variable domain in full, completed from reference TRBV7-2 and TRBJ2-7, reads GAGVSQSPSNKVTEKGKDVELRCDPISGHTALYWYRQSLGQGLEFLIYFQGNSAPDKSGLPSDRFSAERTGGSVSTLTIQRTQQEDSAVYLCASSLEAGGKQYFGPGTRLTVT.

A few counts support this clonotype. This chain joins TRBV20-1 and TRBJ2-3; 12 bases align to TRBD2. The germline gives CDR1 DFQATT, CDR2 SNEGSKA (reference sequence). CDR3 size: 17 residues. Unmatched junction bases numbered 4, after V lost 0 bases and J lost 0 bases. This CDR3 is CSARDRTSGTSTDTQYF. CDR3 in DNA: TGCAGTGCTAGAGACCGGACTAGCGGGACTAGCACAGATACGCAGTATTTT.

This clonotype was found many times. This sequence joins TRBV7-2 and TRBJ2-5; TRBD1 or TRBD2 may be the D gene (5 bases each). CDR1 and CDR2 (germline): SGHTA, FQGNSA. The ends were cut back, 5 bases at V and 9 bases at J, with 13 bases in the middle. CDR3 size: 12 residues. The CDR3, as DNA: TGTGCCAGCAGCGGGGACGTCGGGGCCCAGTACTTC. Translation gives CASSGDVGAQYF.

This clonotype was picked up many times. This chain connects TRBV29-1 to TRBJ1-6, with a weak D call TRBD1 (5 bases). Germline V gives CDR1 SQVTM, CDR2 ANQGSEA. Deletions cut 5 bases from V and 13 bases from J, with 33 bases between. This CDR3 spans 18 amino acids. The CDR3 sequence is CSVHSAYPGGPEDLPLHF. The CDR3 region has the DNA TGCAGCGTTCATTCGGCCTACCCGGGGGGACCCGAGGATTTGCCCCTCCACTTT.

The table lists this clonotype with many counts. The CDR3 DNA reads TGTGCCAGCAGCCGAGGGACTAGCGGGAGCAATGAGCAGTTCTTC. Amino acids: CASSRGTSGSNEQFF. V usage is TRBV27 and J usage is TRBJ2-1; 14 bases are a match to TRBD2. The CDR3 consists of 15 residues. Germline trimming cut 6 bases from V and 6 bases from J; bases unmatched to any gene: 4. CDR1 MNHEY and CDR2 SMNVEV come from the germline V gene (reference sequence).

The gene calls are TRBV12-3 or TRBV12-4 and TRBJ1-2; D is unresolved. Trimming shortened V by 5 bases and J by 4 bases, and 11 bases separated the two germline ends. The CDR3 length is 13 residues. CDR3 region: CASSLTAGYGYTF. CDR3 nucleotide sequence: TGTGCCAGCAGTCTTACAGCGGGCTATGGCTACACCTTC.

This sequence joins TRBV11-2 and TRBJ1-2, with a possible D match to TRBD1 (6 bases). Trimming took 5 bases from V and 8 from J, leaving 15 bases between them. The CDR3 extends over 13 amino acids. CDR1 and CDR2 (germline): SGHAT, FQNNGV. The CDR3 nucleotides are TGTGCCAGCAGCCTCCAGTCTCAGGGGGGCTACACCTTC. Translated: CASSLQSQGGYTF.

The chain couples TRBV4-1 to TRBJ1-5; D not resolved. The CDR3 sequence is 15 residues long. V dropped 4 bases and J dropped 0 bases, with 10 bases sitting between them. CDR1 and CDR2 from the germline V gene are MGHRA and YSYEKL. CDR3 sequence reads: CASSRDQDSNQPQHF. The CDR3 nucleotides read TGCGCCAGCAGCCGAGATCAGGATAGCAATCAGCCCCAGCATTTT.

This clonotype was picked up many times. The V gene is TRBV7-6, the J gene TRBJ2-4; 9 nucleotides match TRBD1. Germline V lookup: CDR1 SGHVS, CDR2 FNYEAQ. The CDR3 is made up of 14 amino acids. The ends lost 0 bases at V and 13 bases at J; junction bases unmatched: 7. CDR3 residues: CASSLAADGTGQYF. The CDR3 DNA is TGTGCCAGCAGCTTAGCGGCAGATGGGACAGGGCAGTACTTC.

The table lists this clonotype with a few counts. The chain employs TRBV27 and TRBJ1-2, with no clear D. The V end lost 4 bases, the J end lost 10 bases, and 19 bases lay between the germline ends. CDR1 is MNHEY and CDR2 is SMNVEV in the germline V gene (reference sequence). The CDR3 is made up of 14 amino acids. In DNA form, the CDR3 reads TGTGCCAGCAGTTCCCCTGGACCTCTAAGGGCCTACACCTTC. Residues: CASSSPGPLRAYTF.

CDR3 coding DNA: TGTGCCACCAGTGATCCGACTAAGGAGACCCAGTACTTC. Translating gives CATSDPTKETQYF. The J gene is TRBJ2-5, the V gene TRBV24-1; perhaps TRBD2 as D (5 bases). V was clipped by 3 bases and J by 5 bases, with 9 bases between them. CDR3 length: 13 amino acids. CDR1 and CDR2 (germline): KGHDR, SFDVKD.

This clonotype was recorded at least ten times. The rearrangement joins TRBV6-1 to TRBJ1-3; D unresolved. The CDR3 totals 15 residues. Germline CDR1 and CDR2: MNHNS and SASEGT. V lost 6 bases, J lost 0 bases, and 12 bases lay in between. CDR3 bases: TGTGCCAGCAGAACTGACCGTTTCTCTGGAAACACCATATATTTT. Translating gives CASRTDRFSGNTIYF.

This clonotype has more than one count but fewer than ten. This sequence joins TRBV14 and TRBJ2-5; D gene uncertain. With 0 bases removed from V and 4 bases from J, the gap between germline ends came to 9 bases. Germline CDR1 is SGHDN and CDR2 is FVKESK. CDR3 length: 14 residues. Here the CDR3 DNA reads TGTGCCAGCAGCCAAGAAGTAACTCCAGAGACCCAGTACTTC. Its translation: CASSQEVTPETQYF.

As to this clonotype: Compared with germline, one end of the junction differs, possibly owing to a read error. The chain couples TRBV28 to TRBJ2-7, with a weak D call TRBD1 (5 bases). The germline CDR1 and CDR2 sequences are MDHEN and SYDVKM. This CDR3 region has 12 residues. CDR3 in DNA: TGTGCCAGTAGTATAACTCAAGGACAAAGGAGCTTC. Translated: CASSITQGQRSF.

V and J are TRBV6-1 and TRBJ1-4; possible D gene TRBD1, 5 bases. The ends were cut back, 6 bases at V and 8 bases at J, with 16 bases in the middle. Germline V gene data show CDR1 as MNHNS and CDR2 as SASEGT. CDR3 length equals 14 residues. DNA of the CDR3: TGTGCCAGCAGCGGACAAGGGGTTTCAGAAAAACTGTTTTTT. Translated, it gives CASSGQGVSEKLFF.

There are many counts of this clonotype. The chain carries TRBV5-6 and TRBJ2-1; D remains ambiguous. CDR1 is SGHDT, CDR2 YYEEEE, per germline. Trimming removed 7 bases from V and 4 bases from J, with 18 bases in between. This CDR3 is built from 15 residues. In nucleotides, the CDR3 is TGTGCCAGCTTTCCCGACCTCGTCTGGTACAATGAGCAGTTCTTC. It translates to CASFPDLVWYNEQFF. Complete variable domain (other parts from reference TRBV5-6 and TRBJ2-1): DAGVTQSPTHLIKTRGQQVTLRCSPKSGHDTVSWYQQALGQGPQFIFQYYEEEERQRGNFPDRFSGHQFPNYSSELNVNALLLGDSALYLCASFPDLVWYNEQFFGPGTRLTVL.

This clonotype occurred many times. This chain joins TRBV2 and TRBJ2-1; possibly TRBD1 for D (5 bases). Trimming pared 8 bases from V and 8 bases from J, leaving 13 bases between. CDR3 length: 12 residues. Germline V lookup: CDR1 SNHLY, CDR2 FYNNEI. The chain's CDR3 is CASGAQVDEQFF. CDR3 nucleotide sequence: TGTGCCAGCGGGGCCCAAGTGGATGAGCAGTTCTTC. Full variable domain (remainder filled in from reference TRBV2 and TRBJ2-1): EPEVTQTPSHQVTQMGQEVILRCVPISNHLYFYWYRQILGQKVEFLVSFYNNEISEKSEIFDDQFSVERPDGSNFTLKIRSTKLEDSAMYFCASGAQVDEQFFGPGTRLTVL.